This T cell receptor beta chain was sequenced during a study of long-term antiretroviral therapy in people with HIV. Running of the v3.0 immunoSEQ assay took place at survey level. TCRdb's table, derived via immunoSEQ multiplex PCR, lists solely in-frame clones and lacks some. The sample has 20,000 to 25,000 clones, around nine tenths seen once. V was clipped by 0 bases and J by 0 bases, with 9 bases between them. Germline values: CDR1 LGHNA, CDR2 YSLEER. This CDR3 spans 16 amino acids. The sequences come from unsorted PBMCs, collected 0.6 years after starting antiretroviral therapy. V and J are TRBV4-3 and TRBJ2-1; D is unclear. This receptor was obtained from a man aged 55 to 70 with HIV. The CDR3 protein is CASSQEGYTSYNEQFF. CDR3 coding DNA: TGCGCCAGCAGCCAAGAAGGATACACCTCCTACAATGAGCAGTTCTTC.